This T cell receptor (beta chain) was observed in a study of cytomegalovirus exposure and HLA in healthy donors. PCR primers comprised 60 Vbeta and 13 Jbeta primers. Repertoires were generated with immunoSEQ multiplex PCR, while TCRdb's copy carries only in-frame clones and drops some. The sample consists of fewer than 250,000 clones, around 78% of them appearing once. The V segment lost 6 bases and the J segment 6 bases; nucleotides outside the gene matches: 7. Germline values: CDR1 MDHEN, CDR2 SYDVKM. This CDR3 is 14 amino acids long. V gene TRBV28 combines with J gene TRBJ1-4; 7 positions match TRBD1. The source material was PBMCs. This clonotype was sampled from a woman between 25 and 40 years old in good health and CMV-seropositive. CDR3 amino acids: CASSIQGWDEKLFF. CDR3 nucleotide sequence: TGTGCCAGCAGCATACAGGGGTGGGATGAAAAACTGTTTTTT.